A selection of T cell receptor beta chains follows, all from one sample in a study of blood T cell repertoires in COVID-19. Produced via immunoSEQ multiplex PCR; TCRdb's table is partial and in-frame only. Here the sample spans 75,000 to 95,000 clones, roughly 88% being singletons. The specimen was peripheral blood. Receptor source: a man aged 50 to 59 with active COVID-19. Both conserved end residues are part of each CDR3. D genes are given only for firm matches. The size field is filled for only some rows; it gives once, few, many or a size class.

J gene: TRBJ2-3
D gene: TRBD2
clone size: NA
V gene: TRBV5-1
CDR3 DNA: TGCGCCAGCAGCTCTCATCTAGCGGCAAGCACAGATACGCAGTATTTT
CDR3 protein: CASSSHLAASTDTQYF

J gene: TRBJ1-3
D gene: TRBD1
clone size: few
V gene: TRBV9
CDR3 DNA: TGTGCCAGCAGCGTGGGACAGGGGGCAGGAAACACCATATATTTT
CDR3 protein: CASSVGQGAGNTIYF

J gene: TRBJ1-1
D gene: NA
clone size: NA
V gene: TRBV19
CDR3 DNA: TGTGCCAGTGCCTCAGGGGCAGCTATGAACACTGAAGCTTTCTTT
CDR3 protein: CASASGAAMNTEAFF

J gene: TRBJ1-1
D gene: TRBD1
clone size: once
V gene: TRBV6-4
CDR3 DNA: TGTGCCAGCAGTGGTGCCGGGACAGGGATAAAAGGGGCGAACACTGAAGCTTTCTTT
CDR3 protein: CASSGAGTGIKGANTEAFF

J gene: TRBJ2-5
D gene: TRBD2
clone size: NA
V gene: TRBV7-2
CDR3 DNA: TGTGCCAGCAGCTCCGTCGGGCGGGGGGCCCTCCAAGAGACCCAGTACTTC
CDR3 protein: CASSSVGRGALQETQYF

J gene: TRBJ1-2
D gene: TRBD1
clone size: NA
V gene: TRBV12-3/TRBV12-4
CDR3 DNA: TGTGCCAGCAGTCCGGACAGGGACTATGGCTACACCTTC
CDR3 protein: CASSPDRDYGYTF

J gene: TRBJ1-1
D gene: NA
clone size: NA
V gene: TRBV4-3
CDR3 DNA: TGCGCCAGCAGCCAAGGGGGGGAGATGAACACTGAAGCTTTCTTT
CDR3 protein: CASSQGGEMNTEAFF

J gene: TRBJ1-1
D gene: NA
clone size: NA
V gene: TRBV7-3
CDR3 DNA: TGTGCCAGCAGCCGCCGGGTGGACACTGAAGCTTTCTTT
CDR3 protein: CASSRRVDTEAFF

J gene: TRBJ2-7
D gene: NA
clone size: NA
V gene: TRBV7-3
CDR3 DNA: TGTGCCAGCAGCTACTCTAGCGCTGAGTACGAGCAGTACTTC
CDR3 protein: CASSYSSAEYEQYF

J gene: TRBJ2-7
D gene: TRBD1
clone size: NA
V gene: TRBV5-6
CDR3 DNA: TGTGCCAACAGCTTGAAGGGACAGGGATCCTACGAGCAGTACTTC
CDR3 protein: CANSLKGQGSYEQYF

J gene: TRBJ2-7
D gene: TRBD1
clone size: NA
V gene: TRBV2
CDR3 DNA: TGTGCCAGCAGTATCAACAGGGGGTCTGGCTACGAGCAGTACTTC
CDR3 protein: CASSINRGSGYEQYF

J gene: TRBJ1-2
D gene: TRBD1
clone size: NA
V gene: TRBV5-4
CDR3 DNA: TGTGCCAGCAGCTTGTGGGCGGGACAGGGATCTGGCTACACCTTC
CDR3 protein: CASSLWAGQGSGYTF

J gene: TRBJ1-5
D gene: NA
clone size: NA
V gene: TRBV5-4
CDR3 DNA: TGTGCCAGCAGCTTAGAACAGTACAATCAGCCCCAGCATTTT
CDR3 protein: CASSLEQYNQPQHF

J gene: TRBJ2-3
D gene: NA
clone size: NA
V gene: TRBV6-5
CDR3 DNA: TGTGCCAGCAAGAACAGGGACACAGATACGCAGTATTTT
CDR3 protein: CASKNRDTDTQYF

J gene: TRBJ2-5
D gene: NA
clone size: NA
V gene: TRBV18
CDR3 DNA: TGTGCCAGCTCAACAGGGATAGGAGAGACCCAGTACTTC
CDR3 protein: CASSTGIGETQYF

J gene: TRBJ2-1
D gene: NA
clone size: NA
V gene: TRBV4-1
CDR3 DNA: TGCGCCAGCAGCCCCCGGGAAGCTAACGAGCAGTTCTTC
CDR3 protein: CASSPREANEQFF

J gene: TRBJ1-6
D gene: NA
clone size: once
V gene: TRBV11-1
CDR3 DNA: TGTGCCAGCAGCCTACCTGGAGTGACCCTCCACTTT
CDR3 protein: CASSLPGVTLHF

J gene: TRBJ2-3
D gene: NA
clone size: NA
V gene: TRBV7-7
CDR3 DNA: TGTGCTAGCAGATATAATCTTCGGGAGCGCACAGATACGCAGTATTTT
CDR3 protein: CASRYNLRERTDTQYF

J gene: TRBJ1-4
D gene: TRBD1
clone size: once
V gene: TRBV5-1
CDR3 DNA: TGCGCCAGCAGCGTCCTCAGGGGGACTAATGAAAAACTGTTTTTT
CDR3 protein: CASSVLRGTNEKLFF

J gene: TRBJ2-7
D gene: NA
clone size: NA
V gene: TRBV24-1
CDR3 DNA: TGTGCCACCAGTGAAGGCATGAGGGACGAGCAGTACTTC
CDR3 protein: CATSEGMRDEQYF

J gene: TRBJ1-2
D gene: NA
clone size: NA
V gene: TRBV5-8
CDR3 DNA: TGTGCCAGCAGCGGCCAGGAGGGAATCGATGGCTACACCTTC
CDR3 protein: CASSGQEGIDGYTF

J gene: TRBJ2-3
D gene: TRBD2
clone size: NA
V gene: TRBV30
CDR3 DNA: TGTGCCTGGAGTGTAGCGGGGGAGATGACGCAGTATTTT
CDR3 protein: CAWSVAGEMTQYF

J gene: TRBJ2-1
D gene: TRBD1
clone size: once
V gene: TRBV6-5
CDR3 DNA: TGTGCCAGCACGGGACAGGTTTTCTCCTACAATGAGCAGTTCTTC
CDR3 protein: CASTGQVFSYNEQFF

J gene: TRBJ2-2
D gene: TRBD1
clone size: NA
V gene: TRBV19
CDR3 DNA: TGTGCCAGTAGGGGGACGACAGGGGCATCCGGGGAGCTGTTTTTT
CDR3 protein: CASRGTTGASGELFF

J gene: TRBJ2-1
D gene: NA
clone size: NA
V gene: TRBV2
CDR3 DNA: TGTGCCAGCAGTGGGCAACAGGGCCTTTCTGAGGGAGAGCAGTTCTTC
CDR3 protein: CASSGQQGLSEGEQFF

J gene: TRBJ2-7
D gene: NA
clone size: once
V gene: TRBV6-5
CDR3 DNA: TGTGCCAGCAGCCGCCTATCCGGGGTCTCCTACGAGCAGTACTTC
CDR3 protein: CASSRLSGVSYEQYF

J gene: TRBJ1-2
D gene: TRBD1
clone size: NA
V gene: TRBV6-1
CDR3 DNA: TGTGCCAGCAGTGAAGACATGGGCAGGGGGCGAGGCTACACCTTC
CDR3 protein: CASSEDMGRGRGYTF

J gene: TRBJ2-1
D gene: TRBD2
clone size: NA
V gene: TRBV5-1
CDR3 DNA: TGCGCCAGCAGCTTGGGACTAGCCAACGTCTACAATGAGCAGTTCTTC
CDR3 protein: CASSLGLANVYNEQFF

J gene: TRBJ2-7
D gene: NA
clone size: few
V gene: TRBV10-3
CDR3 DNA: TGTGCCATCGCCCGCGGCCAGGGGAACAACGAGCAGTACTTC
CDR3 protein: CAIARGQGNNEQYF

J gene: TRBJ1-3
D gene: NA
clone size: NA
V gene: TRBV5-1
CDR3 DNA: TGCGCCAGCAGCTTGGCCGGGGAGGGTGCAGGAAACACCATATATTTT
CDR3 protein: CASSLAGEGAGNTIYF

J gene: TRBJ2-3
D gene: TRBD2
clone size: NA
V gene: TRBV7-3
CDR3 DNA: TGTGCCAGCAGCTTAGCGGGAGTCGACACAGATACGCAGTATTTT
CDR3 protein: CASSLAGVDTDTQYF

J gene: TRBJ1-4
D gene: NA
clone size: few
V gene: TRBV4-1
CDR3 DNA: TGCGCCAGCAGCCAAGTCCAAAGAGTTGAAAAACTGTTTTTT
CDR3 protein: CASSQVQRVEKLFF

J gene: TRBJ2-3
D gene: TRBD2
clone size: NA
V gene: TRBV7-3
CDR3 DNA: TGTGCCAGCAGCCAATCTGGCGGGAGGAACACAGATACGCAGTATTTT
CDR3 protein: CASSQSGGRNTDTQYF

J gene: TRBJ1-3
D gene: TRBD1
clone size: NA
V gene: TRBV7-3
CDR3 DNA: TGTGCCAGCAGCTTTACAGGGGGCGCGGGAAACACCATATATTTT
CDR3 protein: CASSFTGGAGNTIYF

J gene: TRBJ1-2
D gene: TRBD1
clone size: NA
V gene: TRBV7-2
CDR3 DNA: TGTGCCAGCAGCCCTGTCCAGGGGGCTTCGGACGGCTACACCTTC
CDR3 protein: CASSPVQGASDGYTF

J gene: TRBJ1-6
D gene: TRBD1
clone size: NA
V gene: TRBV5-1
CDR3 DNA: TGCGCCAGCAGCTGGGGACAGGGGAATTCACCCCTCCACTTT
CDR3 protein: CASSWGQGNSPLHF

J gene: TRBJ2-5
D gene: TRBD2
clone size: NA
V gene: TRBV28
CDR3 DNA: TGTGCCAGCAGTGAGACTAGCGGGAGCTTTGAGACCCAGTACTTC
CDR3 protein: CASSETSGSFETQYF

J gene: TRBJ1-1
D gene: TRBD1
clone size: NA
V gene: TRBV27
CDR3 DNA: TGTGCCAGCAACAGGGGGCTGCCGAACACTGAAGCTTTCTTT
CDR3 protein: CASNRGLPNTEAFF

J gene: TRBJ2-1
D gene: NA
clone size: NA
V gene: TRBV5-4
CDR3 DNA: TGTGCCAGCAGCTTGAAAGGGGTCAATGAGCAGTTCTTC
CDR3 protein: CASSLKGVNEQFF

J gene: TRBJ2-3
D gene: NA
clone size: NA
V gene: TRBV4-2
CDR3 DNA: TGTGCCAGCAGCCAAGATGGGGGGGGGCCAAGCACAGATACGCAGTATTTT
CDR3 protein: CASSQDGGGPSTDTQYF

J gene: TRBJ1-4
D gene: NA
clone size: few
V gene: TRBV24-1
CDR3 DNA: TGTGCCACCAGTCGTGGTGCAGGTGAAAAACTGTTTTTT
CDR3 protein: CATSRGAGEKLFF

J gene: TRBJ1-3
D gene: NA
clone size: NA
V gene: TRBV14
CDR3 DNA: TGTGCCAGCAGCCAAGATCTGAACAGTCTATTCAACACCATATATTTT
CDR3 protein: CASSQDLNSLFNTIYF

J gene: TRBJ1-1
D gene: NA
clone size: NA
V gene: TRBV19
CDR3 DNA: TGTGCCAGTTTTGGTCAGGTCTGGAACACTGAAGCTTTCTTT
CDR3 protein: CASFGQVWNTEAFF

J gene: TRBJ2-5
D gene: TRBD2
clone size: once
V gene: TRBV5-1
CDR3 DNA: TGCGCCACCCAACGGGGCGGGAGTGGTAAAGAGACCCAGTACTTC
CDR3 protein: CATQRGGSGKETQYF

J gene: TRBJ1-1
D gene: NA
clone size: NA
V gene: TRBV5-1
CDR3 DNA: TGCGCCAGCACCCACCAGGATCTGAACACTGAAGCTTTCTTT
CDR3 protein: CASTHQDLNTEAFF

J gene: TRBJ2-7
D gene: TRBD1
clone size: NA
V gene: TRBV19
CDR3 DNA: TGTGCCAGTAGTATTTTGAAGGGACAGGGATCCTACGAGCAGTACTTC
CDR3 protein: CASSILKGQGSYEQYF

J gene: TRBJ2-7
D gene: TRBD1
clone size: NA
V gene: TRBV9
CDR3 DNA: TGTGCCAGCAGCACGAGGACAGGGGGTTATGCCTACGAGCAGTACTTC
CDR3 protein: CASSTRTGGYAYEQYF

J gene: TRBJ1-2
D gene: TRBD1
clone size: NA
V gene: TRBV5-4
CDR3 DNA: TGTGCCAGCAGCTCGGGTTCGGCAGGGGGCAATTTCGGGTATGGCTACACCTTC
CDR3 protein: CASSSGSAGGNFGYGYTF

J gene: TRBJ1-5
D gene: TRBD1
clone size: few
V gene: TRBV5-1
CDR3 DNA: TGCGCCAGCAGCTTCACAGGGGAGAGGGATCAGCCCCAGCATTTT
CDR3 protein: CASSFTGERDQPQHF

J gene: TRBJ2-1
D gene: NA
clone size: NA
V gene: TRBV20-1
CDR3 DNA: TGCAGTGCATCATACAATGAGCAGTTCTTC
CDR3 protein: CSASYNEQFF

J gene: TRBJ2-1
D gene: TRBD1
clone size: NA
V gene: TRBV6-4
CDR3 DNA: TGTGCCAGCAGTGGGACAGGGGCCGATGAGCAGTTCTTC
CDR3 protein: CASSGTGADEQFF

J gene: TRBJ1-1
D gene: TRBD1
clone size: NA
V gene: TRBV7-8
CDR3 DNA: TGTGCCAGCAGCTTAGAGACAGGGAGTTTTAGGACTGAAGCTTTCTTT
CDR3 protein: CASSLETGSFRTEAFF

J gene: TRBJ1-6
D gene: TRBD1
clone size: NA
V gene: TRBV2
CDR3 DNA: TGTGCCAGCAGGAGGGGGCCGGGTTCACCCCTCCACTTT
CDR3 protein: CASRRGPGSPLHF

J gene: TRBJ1-5
D gene: NA
clone size: NA
V gene: TRBV6-1
CDR3 DNA: TGTGCCAGCAGTGTACAAAGGAAAGGCCGCGGTCAGCCCCAGCATTTT
CDR3 protein: CASSVQRKGRGQPQHF

J gene: TRBJ1-1
D gene: TRBD1
clone size: NA
V gene: TRBV7-2
CDR3 DNA: TGTGCCAGCACCCAGACAGGGGTGAGAACTGAAGCTTTCTTT
CDR3 protein: CASTQTGVRTEAFF

J gene: TRBJ1-2
D gene: NA
clone size: NA
V gene: TRBV7-2
CDR3 DNA: TGTGCCAGCAGCCCCTACGCGGCAGAGGAGGGCTACACCTTC
CDR3 protein: CASSPYAAEEGYTF

J gene: TRBJ2-1
D gene: TRBD2
clone size: NA
V gene: TRBV9
CDR3 DNA: TGTGCCAGCAGCCTACGACTAGCGGGGGGTTCATACAATGAGCAGTTCTTC
CDR3 protein: CASSLRLAGGSYNEQFF

J gene: TRBJ2-1
D gene: TRBD2
clone size: NA
V gene: TRBV20-1
CDR3 DNA: TGCAGTGCTAGTCCCCTAGCGGGAGACGAGCTCTTCTACAATGAGCAGTTCTTC
CDR3 protein: CSASPLAGDELFYNEQFF

J gene: TRBJ1-2
D gene: TRBD1
clone size: NA
V gene: TRBV15
CDR3 DNA: TGTGCCACCAGCAGACCGGGACAGGACTATGGCTACACCTTC
CDR3 protein: CATSRPGQDYGYTF

J gene: TRBJ2-2
D gene: NA
clone size: NA
V gene: TRBV5-1
CDR3 DNA: TGCGCCAGCATGGGCGGGACAGCGAACACCGGGGAGCTGTTTTTT
CDR3 protein: CASMGGTANTGELFF